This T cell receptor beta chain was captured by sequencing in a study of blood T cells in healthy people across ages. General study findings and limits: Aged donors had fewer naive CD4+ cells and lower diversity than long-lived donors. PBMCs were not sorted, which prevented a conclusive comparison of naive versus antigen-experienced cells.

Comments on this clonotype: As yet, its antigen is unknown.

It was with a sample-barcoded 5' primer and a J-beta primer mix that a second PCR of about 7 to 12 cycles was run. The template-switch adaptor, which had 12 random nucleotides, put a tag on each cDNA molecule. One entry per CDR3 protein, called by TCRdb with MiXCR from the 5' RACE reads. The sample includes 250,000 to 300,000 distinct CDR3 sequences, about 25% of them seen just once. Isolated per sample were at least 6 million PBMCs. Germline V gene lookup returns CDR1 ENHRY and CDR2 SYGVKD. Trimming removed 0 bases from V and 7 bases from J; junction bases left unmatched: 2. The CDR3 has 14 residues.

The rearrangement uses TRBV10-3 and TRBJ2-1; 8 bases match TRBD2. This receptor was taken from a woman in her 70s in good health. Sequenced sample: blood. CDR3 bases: TGTGCCATCAGTGAGTCGAGACTAGCGAATGAGCAGTTCTTC. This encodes CAISESRLANEQFF.